Detailed here is one TCR beta chain. Its antigen is currently unknown. This CDR3 has 15 residues. Germline CDR1 SGHTA, CDR2 FQGNSA. V was cut by 1 base and J by 4 bases, with 13 bases left in between. Time point here: recipient sample about 28 days before transplant, after cytoreduction. Recipients were bled about 28 days pretransplant and at posttransplant days 30, 100, 180. The data were taken from a study of T cell clonotyping in hematopoietic cell transplantation. Across the whole study: Pretransplant recipient samples were taken after cytoreduction.

Study outcomes and limitations: Cells were unsorted, so CD4 and CD8 contributions were not separated. Recipient TCR diversity dropped after transplant; expanded clonotypes rose from day 30 to 180.

Method: immunoSEQ multiplex PCR; TCRdb's copy keeps in-frame clones and lacks some. The sample contains about 47,000 clones, roughly 80% of which appear only once. This receptor was obtained from a man in his sixties with myelodysplastic syndrome. Some clones in this sample may be carry-over from other donors' samples. The gene calls are TRBV7-2 and TRBJ2-5, with D uncertain. The sample consisted of peripheral blood mononuclear cells, taken before stem cell transplant. The CDR3 loop is CASSLEWAPAETQYF. For the CDR3, the DNA is TGTGCCAGCAGCTTAGAGTGGGCCCCTGCAGAGACCCAGTACTTC.